What follows is one T cell receptor (beta chain) and its context. The sample holds a few counts of this clonotype. Its binding antigen is unknown. No base quality values were provided; no much bigger clone lies one nucleotide off. The data derive from a study of regulatory T cells in long-lasting Graves disease (dated by TCRdb to 2020 to 2022). Describing the broader study: Persistent Graves' disease was defined as antithyroid drug treatment for over 5 years with persistently positive TSH receptor autoantibodies. Persistent Graves' disease patients were compared with newly diagnosed Graves' disease patients by peripheral blood TCR sequencing and RNA sequencing. The study was registered as a clinical trial and conducted in China. A total of around 35 samples were covered by TCR sequencing, comprising some 13 persistent and around 20 newly diagnosed Graves' disease patients. Persistent Graves' disease patients in the clinical cohort had taken antithyroid drugs for roughly ten years on average.

To prepare the library, multiplex PCR was applied. The run used an Illumina HiSeq 4000. To build TCR beta libraries, CDR3 regions were amplified by Arm-PCR using iRepertoire HTBI primers. Before sequencing, the PCR products underwent gel purification. The study's own analysis went as follows. Gene usage analysis of CDR3 amino acid clonotypes relied on the approximately 60 TRBV and about 13 TRBJ segments identified across samples. Filtered high-quality paired reads were merged into contigs using COPE and FqMerger. BLAST was used to align contigs to IMGT TRBV, TRBD and TRBJ reference genes, and CDR3 was defined according to IMGT. Any clonotype with a frequency above 0.1% was counted as a highly expanded clone. Shannon entropy served as the measure of repertoire diversity, while the Gini coefficient captured V-J evenness. A clonotype found in more than one individual was treated as public. TCRdb reanalyzed the raw reads on its own, using fastp at Q25 for trimming and MiXCR for clone calling, and kept in-frame beta chains. Rows with one shared CDR3 protein collapse into an entry with the most common genes and DNA. TCRdb's processing, not the authors', yielded these V and J calls. In all, the sample holds hundreds of thousands of distinct CDR3 sequences, and 20% to 25% of those were seen once. The top ten clonotypes cover 7% to 10% of the sample.

The germline V and J ends show losses of 6 bases and 3 bases respectively, and no gene match explains 10 bases of the junction. The CDR3 holds 14 amino acids from the cysteine to the phenylalanine. Only CDR3 DNA is held: 42 bases, read in frame from base 1. The germline V gene (reference sequence) specifies DFQATT as CDR1 and SNEGSKA as CDR2. What the research found in general, with its limitations: Sequencing and analysis were restricted to the TCR beta chain. The authors acknowledged the small sample size as a limitation that may reduce accuracy. Persistent disease showed preferential use of TRBV28, TRBJ1-2 and TRBJ2-5, whereas newly diagnosed disease favored TRBV20-1 and TRBJ2-1. Persistent patients shared more public clonotypes among themselves (over 2,500) than newly diagnosed patients did (nearly 1,000). Lower TCR Shannon entropy and fewer highly expanded clones were observed in persistent Graves' disease patients than in newly diagnosed patients, which suggested clonal expansion. Peripheral blood alone was examined, since thyroid tissue, which constituted the primary lesion, could not be accessed.

In light of the paper, this sample's time point label describes: persistent/refractory GD, antithyroid drugs over 5 years with positive TRAb. For both TCR sequencing and RNA sequencing, RNA was extracted from PBMCs in TRIzol. The diagnosis of Graves' disease was made according to American Thyroid Association guidelines. The patients came from an endocrinology department in Xi'an, China. From each patient, around 9.3 milliliters of peripheral blood was collected into an EDTA anticoagulant tube. PBMCs were isolated by Ficoll Paque Plus density gradient separation without further T cell sorting. An Agilent 2100 Bioanalyzer and agarose gel were used to assess RNA quality, and a NanoDrop 2000 was used to measure RNA concentration.

The rearrangement joined TRBV20-1 to TRBJ2-7; 8 bases in the junction line up with TRBD1. The sequencing used peripheral blood mononuclear cells (PBMCs), collected when the disease was refractory, from a patient treated with antithyroid drugs. The clonotype comes from a female donor with Graves disease. CDR3 protein: CSAQGAETYYEQYF. The DNA reads TGCAGTGCCCAGGGGGCAGAAACCTACTACGAGCAGTACTTC.